Listed below are T cell receptor beta chains from one sample, sequenced in a study of blood T cell repertoires in COVID-19. Generated by immunoSEQ multiplex PCR, the TCRdb table keeps only in-frame clones and is missing some. In the table there are roughly 290,000 clones, 80% to 95% of which are singletons. The sequencing input was peripheral blood. These receptors all come from a woman in her twenties or thirties with COVID-19, enrolled during active disease. Both conserved end residues are part of each CDR3. The D gene is left open where the match is weak. Not all rows give a size; the values are once, few, many and, for expanded clones, a class.

.	TRBJ2-3	TRBV5-1	TRBD2	CASSPGLAGADTQYF	TGCGCCAGCAGCCCGGGACTAGCGGGAGCAGATACGCAGTATTTT
.	TRBJ2-7	TRBV7-8	TRBD1	CASSRAQTGSSYEQYF	TGTGCCAGCAGCAGGGCACAGACAGGGTCCTCCTACGAGCAGTACTTC
.	TRBJ2-5	TRBV28	TRBD1	CASVSGQGIQETQYF	TGTGCCAGCGTATCGGGACAGGGGATACAAGAGACCCAGTACTTC
.	TRBJ2-7	TRBV7-9	TRBD2	CASSSGRYEQYF	TGTGCCAGTTCTAGCGGGCGCTACGAGCAGTACTTC
.	TRBJ2-2	TRBV27	TRBD1	CASSFAGGTGELFF	TGTGCCAGCAGTTTCGCAGGGGGCACCGGGGAGCTGTTTTTT
.	TRBJ2-7	TRBV3-1/TRBV3-2	TRBD1	CASSQGVGTAGLGQYF	TGTGCCAGCAGCCAAGGAGTAGGGACAGCCGGTTTAGGGCAGTACTTC
.	TRBJ2-1	TRBV11-3	TRBD2	CASSPGTSGYNEQFF	TGTGCCAGCAGCCCCGGGACTAGCGGCTACAATGAGCAGTTCTTC
.	TRBJ1-4	TRBV6-5	.	CASSYTRTGEKLFF	TGTGCCAGCAGTTACACCCGGACGGGAGAAAAACTGTTTTTT
.	TRBJ1-5	TRBV27	.	CASSSGTNNQPQHF	TGTGCCAGCAGTTCCGGGACAAATAATCAGCCCCAGCATTTT
.	TRBJ2-3	TRBV5-1	.	CASTFRDSRDTQYF	TGCGCCAGCACCTTTCGGGACTCACGAGATACGCAGTATTTT
.	TRBJ2-7	TRBV10-3	TRBD2	CAITQGSGSSYEQYF	TGTGCCATCACTCAAGGGAGCGGGAGTTCCTACGAGCAGTACTTC
.	TRBJ1-1	TRBV2	.	CASTRRNTEAFF	TGTGCCAGCACTAGAAGGAACACTGAAGCTTTCTTT
.	TRBJ1-5	TRBV7-9	TRBD1	CASSYGQGQPQHF	TGTGCCAGCAGCTACGGACAGGGTCAGCCCCAGCATTTT
.	TRBJ1-2	TRBV5-6	TRBD1	CASSITGGSYGYTF	TGTGCCAGCAGCATCACAGGGGGCAGCTATGGCTACACCTTC
.	TRBJ2-7	TRBV14	.	CASSQEDKGRLYEQYF	TGTGCCAGCAGCCAAGAGGATAAGGGGAGGTTATACGAGCAGTACTTC
few	TRBJ1-1	TRBV7-3	TRBD1	CASSFQGGNTEAFF	TGTGCCAGCAGCTTTCAGGGGGGGAACACTGAAGCTTTCTTT
once	TRBJ1-2	TRBV29-1	.	CSVPPETDNVGYTF	TGCAGCGTCCCTCCGGAGACGGACAACGTCGGCTACACCTTC
.	TRBJ2-1	TRBV7-9	.	CASSPRGYNEQFF	TGTGCCAGCAGCCCCCGGGGATACAATGAGCAGTTCTTC
.	TRBJ2-5	TRBV13	.	CASSLWGGEETQYF	TGTGCCAGCAGCTTATGGGGGGGCGAGGAGACCCAGTACTTC
.	TRBJ2-1	TRBV6-6	TRBD1	CASSFPGQGGNEQFF	TGTGCCAGCAGTTTCCCGGGACAGGGAGGCAATGAGCAGTTCTTC
.	TRBJ2-7	TRBV6-6	.	CASTAGGTAYEQYF	TGTGCCAGCACCGCTGGGGGGACAGCCTACGAGCAGTACTTC
.	TRBJ2-1	TRBV25-1	TRBD1	CASSDKTGWWVEQFF	TGTGCCAGCAGTGATAAGACAGGGTGGTGGGTTGAGCAGTTCTTC
.	TRBJ1-2	TRBV6-5	TRBD1	CASSPGQGDYGYTF	TGTGCCAGCAGCCCGGGACAGGGGGACTATGGCTACACCTTC
.	TRBJ2-1	TRBV28	.	CASSPGSYNEQFF	TGTGCCAGCAGCCCCGGCTCCTACAATGAGCAGTTCTTC
.	TRBJ1-4	TRBV2	TRBD1	CASSIPGQGFTLATNEKLFF	TGTGCCAGCAGCATACCGGGACAGGGCTTCACCCTTGCAACTAATGAAAAACTGTTTTTT
.	TRBJ1-5	TRBV6-6	TRBD1	CASTRDSGQPQHF	TGTGCCAGCACCCGGGACAGTGGTCAGCCCCAGCATTTT
.	TRBJ2-3	TRBV19	TRBD1	CASRTGGPDTQYF	TGTGCCAGTAGAACAGGGGGCCCAGATACGCAGTATTTT
.	TRBJ1-2	TRBV6-5	TRBD1	CASRIPGQGVVGYTF	TGTGCCAGCAGAATACCGGGACAGGGGGTTGTCGGCTACACCTTC